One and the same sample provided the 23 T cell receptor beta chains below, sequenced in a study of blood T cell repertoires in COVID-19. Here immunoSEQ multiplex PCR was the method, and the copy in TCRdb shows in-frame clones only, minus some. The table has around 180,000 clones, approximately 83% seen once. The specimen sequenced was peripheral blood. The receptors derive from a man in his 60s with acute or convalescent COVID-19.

The DNA of the CDR3 is TGTGCCAGCAGCGTACGCGGGGCCACATTGAACACCGGGGAGCTGTTTTTT. Protein sequence: CASSVRGATLNTGELFF. The chain couples TRBV9 to TRBJ2-2, with TRBD2 as a possible D gene (6 bases). The length of the CDR3 is 17 residues. Trimming removed 1 base from V and 1 base from J, with 14 bases in between. Germline V gives CDR1 SGDLS, CDR2 YYNGEE. The whole variable domain, filled in from reference TRBV9 and TRBJ2-2, reads DSGVTQTPKHLITATGQRVTLRCSPRSGDLSVYWYQQSLDQGLQFLIQYYNGEERAKGNILERFSAQQFPDLHSELNLSSLELGDSALYFCASSVRGATLNTGELFFGEGSRLTVL.

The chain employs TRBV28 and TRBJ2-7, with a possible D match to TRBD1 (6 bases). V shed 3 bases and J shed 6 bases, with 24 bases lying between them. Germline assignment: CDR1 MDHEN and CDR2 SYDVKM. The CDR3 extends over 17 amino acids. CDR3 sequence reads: CASSLDGFGRGSGEQYF. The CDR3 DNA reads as TGTGCCAGCAGTTTGGATGGGTTCGGCAGGGGATCGGGCGAGCAGTACTTC.

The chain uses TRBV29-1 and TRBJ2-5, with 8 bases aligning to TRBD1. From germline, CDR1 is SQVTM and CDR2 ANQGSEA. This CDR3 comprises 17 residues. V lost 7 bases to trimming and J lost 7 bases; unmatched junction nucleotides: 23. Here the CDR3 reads CSAATPVAGGDGGTQYF. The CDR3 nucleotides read TGCAGCGCCGCCACCCCGGTTGCAGGGGGCGATGGAGGGACCCAGTACTTC. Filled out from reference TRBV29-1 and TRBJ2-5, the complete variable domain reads SAVISQKPSRDICQRGTSLTIQCQVDSQVTMMFWYRQQPGQSLTLIATANQGSEATYESGFVIDKFPISRPNLTFSTLTVSNMSPEDSSIYLCSAATPVAGGDGGTQYFGPGTRLLVL.

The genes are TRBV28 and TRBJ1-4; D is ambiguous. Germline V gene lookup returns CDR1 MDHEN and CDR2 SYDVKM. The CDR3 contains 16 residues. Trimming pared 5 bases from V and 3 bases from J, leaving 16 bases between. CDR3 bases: TGTGCCAGCAGTACCGGCGGGGTGAGATCTAATGAAAAACTGTTTTTT. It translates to CASSTGGVRSNEKLFF.

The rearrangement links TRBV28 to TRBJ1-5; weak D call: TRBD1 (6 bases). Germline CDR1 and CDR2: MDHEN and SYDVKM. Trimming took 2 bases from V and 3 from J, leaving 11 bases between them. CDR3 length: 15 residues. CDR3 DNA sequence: TGTGCCAGCAGTTTAGGGGGGGCCTCCAATCAGCCCCAGCATTTT. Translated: CASSLGGASNQPQHF.

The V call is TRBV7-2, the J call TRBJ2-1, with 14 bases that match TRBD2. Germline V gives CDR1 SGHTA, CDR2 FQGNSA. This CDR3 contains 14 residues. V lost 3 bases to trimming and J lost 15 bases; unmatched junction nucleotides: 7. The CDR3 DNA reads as TGTGCCAGCAGCTTGGGGGGACTAGCGGGAGTTCTGTTCTTC. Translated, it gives CASSLGGLAGVLFF.

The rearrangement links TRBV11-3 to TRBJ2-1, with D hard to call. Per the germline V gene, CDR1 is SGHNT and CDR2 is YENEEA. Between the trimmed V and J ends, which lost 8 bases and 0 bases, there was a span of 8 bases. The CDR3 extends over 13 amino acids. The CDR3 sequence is CASSTSSYNEQFF. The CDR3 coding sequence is TGTGCCAGCTCAACAAGCTCCTACAATGAGCAGTTCTTC. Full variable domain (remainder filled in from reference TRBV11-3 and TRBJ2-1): EAGVVQSPRYKIIEKKQPVAFWCNPISGHNTLYWYLQNLGQGPELLIRYENEEAVDDSQLPKDRFSAERLKGVDSTLKIQPAELGDSAVYLCASSTSSYNEQFFGPGTRLTVL.

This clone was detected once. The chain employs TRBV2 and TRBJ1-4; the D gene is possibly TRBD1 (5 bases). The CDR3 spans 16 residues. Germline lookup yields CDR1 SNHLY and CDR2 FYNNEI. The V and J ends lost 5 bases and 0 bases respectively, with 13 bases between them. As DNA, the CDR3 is TGTGCCAGCAGTCAGAGACAGATCGCAACTAATGAAAAACTGTTTTTT. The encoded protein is CASSQRQIATNEKLFF.

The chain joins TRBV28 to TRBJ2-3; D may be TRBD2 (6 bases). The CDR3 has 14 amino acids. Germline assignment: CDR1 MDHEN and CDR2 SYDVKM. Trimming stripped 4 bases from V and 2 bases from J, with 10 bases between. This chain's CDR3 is CASSSGDVTDTQYF. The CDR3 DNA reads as TGTGCCAGCAGTTCGGGGGACGTCACAGATACGCAGTATTTT.

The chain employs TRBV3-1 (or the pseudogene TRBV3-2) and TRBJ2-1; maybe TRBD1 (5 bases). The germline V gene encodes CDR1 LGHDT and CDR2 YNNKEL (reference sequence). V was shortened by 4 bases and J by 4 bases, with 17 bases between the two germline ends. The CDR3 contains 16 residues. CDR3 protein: CASSRLGAALYNEQFF. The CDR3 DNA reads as TGTGCCAGCAGCCGCCTAGGGGCGGCGCTTTACAATGAGCAGTTCTTC.

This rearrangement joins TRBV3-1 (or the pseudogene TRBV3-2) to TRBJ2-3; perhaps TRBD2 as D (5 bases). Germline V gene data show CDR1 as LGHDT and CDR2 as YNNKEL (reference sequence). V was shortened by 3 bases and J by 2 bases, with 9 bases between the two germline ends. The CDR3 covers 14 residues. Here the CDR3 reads CASSQGEYTDTQYF. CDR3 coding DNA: TGTGCCAGCAGCCAGGGAGAATACACAGATACGCAGTATTTT.

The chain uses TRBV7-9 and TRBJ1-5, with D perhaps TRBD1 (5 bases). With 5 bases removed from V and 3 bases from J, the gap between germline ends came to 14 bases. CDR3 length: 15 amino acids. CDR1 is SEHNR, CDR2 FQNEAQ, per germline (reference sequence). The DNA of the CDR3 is TGTGCCAGCAGCCAAAGTTCAGGGCTCAATCAGCCCCAGCATTTT. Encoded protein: CASSQSSGLNQPQHF.

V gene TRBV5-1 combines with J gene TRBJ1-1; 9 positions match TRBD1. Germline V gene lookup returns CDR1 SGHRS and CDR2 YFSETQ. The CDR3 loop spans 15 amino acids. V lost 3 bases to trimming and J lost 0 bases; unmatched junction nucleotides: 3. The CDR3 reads CASSSQGAVNTEAFF. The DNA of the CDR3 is TGCGCCAGCAGCTCACAGGGGGCAGTGAACACTGAAGCTTTCTTT.

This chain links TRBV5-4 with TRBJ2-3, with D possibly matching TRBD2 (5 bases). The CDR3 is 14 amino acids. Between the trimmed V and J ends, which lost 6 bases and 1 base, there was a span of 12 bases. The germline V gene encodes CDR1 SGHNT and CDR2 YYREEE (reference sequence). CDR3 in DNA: TGTGCCAGCACCGGAGCGGAGGGCACAGATACGCAGTATTTT. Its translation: CASTGAEGTDTQYF. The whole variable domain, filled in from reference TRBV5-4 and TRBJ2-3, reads ETGVTQSPTHLIKTRGQQVTLRCSSQSGHNTVSWYQQALGQGPQFIFQYYREEENGRGNFPPRFSGLQFPNYSSELNVNALELDDSALYLCASTGAEGTDTQYFGPGTRLTVL.

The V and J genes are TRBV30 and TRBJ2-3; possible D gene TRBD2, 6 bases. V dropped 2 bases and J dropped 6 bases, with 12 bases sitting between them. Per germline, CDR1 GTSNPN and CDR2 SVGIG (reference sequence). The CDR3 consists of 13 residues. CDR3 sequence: CAWSIRGTDTQYF. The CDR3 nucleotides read TGTGCCTGGAGTATCCGCGGGACCGATACGCAGTATTTT.

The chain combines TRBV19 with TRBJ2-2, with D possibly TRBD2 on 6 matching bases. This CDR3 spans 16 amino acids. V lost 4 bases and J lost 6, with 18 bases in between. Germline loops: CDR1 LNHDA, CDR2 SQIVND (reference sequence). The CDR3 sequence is CASSRPPGTSAGELFF. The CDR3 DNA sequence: TGTGCCAGTAGTAGGCCCCCAGGGACTTCGGCCGGGGAGCTGTTTTTT.

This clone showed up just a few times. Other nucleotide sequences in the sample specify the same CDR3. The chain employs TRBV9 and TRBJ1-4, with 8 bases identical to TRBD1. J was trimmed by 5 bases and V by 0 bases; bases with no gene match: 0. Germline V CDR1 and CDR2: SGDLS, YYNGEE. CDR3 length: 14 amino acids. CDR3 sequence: CASSVGTGNEKLFF. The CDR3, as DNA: TGTGCCAGCAGCGTAGGGACAGGGAATGAAAAACTGTTTTTT.

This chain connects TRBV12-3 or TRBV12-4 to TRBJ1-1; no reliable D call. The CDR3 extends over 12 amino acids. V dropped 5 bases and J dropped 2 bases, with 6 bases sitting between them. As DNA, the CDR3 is TGTGCCAGCAGTCCCCCAAACACTGAAGCTTTCTTT. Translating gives CASSPPNTEAFF.

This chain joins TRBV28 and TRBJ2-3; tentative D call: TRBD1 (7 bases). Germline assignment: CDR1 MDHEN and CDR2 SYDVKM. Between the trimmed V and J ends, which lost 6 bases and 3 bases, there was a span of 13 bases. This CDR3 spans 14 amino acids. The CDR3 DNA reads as TGTGCCAGCAGCCCAGGGGGGAGGACAGATACGCAGTATTTT. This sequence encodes CASSPGGRTDTQYF.

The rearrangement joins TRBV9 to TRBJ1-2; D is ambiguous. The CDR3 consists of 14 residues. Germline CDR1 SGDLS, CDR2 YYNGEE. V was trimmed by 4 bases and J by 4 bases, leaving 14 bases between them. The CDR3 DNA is TGTGCCAGCAGCACTGTCGACTTGGGCTATGGCTACACCTTC. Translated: CASSTVDLGYGYTF. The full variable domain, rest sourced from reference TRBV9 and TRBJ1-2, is DSGVTQTPKHLITATGQRVTLRCSPRSGDLSVYWYQQSLDQGLQFLIQYYNGEERAKGNILERFSAQQFPDLHSELNLSSLELGDSALYFCASSTVDLGYGYTFGSGTRLTVV.

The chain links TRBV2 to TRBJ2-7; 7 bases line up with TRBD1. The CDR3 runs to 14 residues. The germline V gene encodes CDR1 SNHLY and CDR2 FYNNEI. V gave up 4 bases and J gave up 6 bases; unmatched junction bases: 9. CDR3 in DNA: TGTGCCAGCAGTGCACCCGGGACAGACGGCGAGCAGTACTTC. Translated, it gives CASSAPGTDGEQYF.

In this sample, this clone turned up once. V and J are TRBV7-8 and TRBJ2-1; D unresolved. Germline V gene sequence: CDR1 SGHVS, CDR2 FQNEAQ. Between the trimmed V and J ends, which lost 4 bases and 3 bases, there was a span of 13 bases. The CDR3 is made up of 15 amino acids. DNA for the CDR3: TGTGCCAGCAGCTCACCTGGAGTACACTACAATGAGCAGTTCTTC. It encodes CASSSPGVHYNEQFF.

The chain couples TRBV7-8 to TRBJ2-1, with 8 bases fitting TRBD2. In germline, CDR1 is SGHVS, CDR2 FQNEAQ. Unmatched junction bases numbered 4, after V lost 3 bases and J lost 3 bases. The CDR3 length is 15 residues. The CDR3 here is CASSFLAGSYNEQFF. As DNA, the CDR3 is TGTGCCAGCAGCTTTCTAGCGGGTAGCTACAATGAGCAGTTCTTC.